This T cell receptor beta chain was recorded in a study of graft-versus-host responses after intestinal transplantation. General study points: Maximum circulating GvH clone levels tracked with early post-transplant HvG decreases.

TCRdb's copy holds only in-frame clones and misses some; the assay was immunoSEQ multiplex PCR. The sample has some 9,100 clones, about 27% seen once. The sample holds a few counts of this clone. The CDR3 is 14 amino acids. V lost 1 base and J lost 7; bases outside the gene matches: 6. In germline, CDR1 is SEHNR, CDR2 FQNEAQ (reference sequence). This sequence was found in a human patient who received an intestinal transplant. Sequenced material: alloreactive CD4+ T cells from a mixed lymphocyte reaction culture, taken before intestinal transplant. This sample's subset: CFSE-low proliferating T cells sorted from roughly six-day pre-transplant mixed lymphocyte reaction (GvH or HvG direction). The rearrangement joins TRBV7-9 to TRBJ2-7; TRBD1 aligns across 8 bases. The CDR3 here is CASSLGTGSGEQYF. As DNA, the CDR3 is TGTGCCAGCAGCTTAGGGACAGGGTCGGGTGAGCAGTACTTC.